The clone carrying this T cell receptor (beta chain) has ten or more counts. What it binds is not known. The data are from a study of CD8+CD57+ T cells in acquired aplastic anemia. Study at large: Sorted CD4+ and CD8+ cells yielded approximately 3.4 ug of DNA on average. Overall study results and limits: Controls did not differ significantly from patients in CD8+ Simpson's diversity.

The authors sequenced patients whose flow cytometry had shown CD8+CD57+ cell expansion. As a group, the patients uniformly had severe acquired aplastic anemia. Patients had not yet gotten any therapy when their blood was taken for sampling. The V end was cut by 6 bases, the J end by 9 bases, with 18 bases between. The germline gives CDR1 MNHNS, CDR2 SASEGT. The CDR3 extends over 15 amino acids. The TCR beta profiling, which covered VDJ combination and CDR3 sequence, was carried out using genomic DNA as the template. TCRdb redid the calling of the reads with MiXCR, one entry per CDR3 protein. The repertoire consists of about 160,000 distinct CDR3 sequences, with roughly 48% occurring once and the leading ten covering approximately 3%.

Specimen: sorted CD4+, CD8+, or CD8+CD57+ T cells (not recorded which) from PBMCs. This receptor was identified in a human donor with aplastic anemia. V and J are TRBV6-1 and TRBJ1-6; a weak D match, TRBD1 (5 bases). This CDR3 reads CASRPFLGEISPLHF. The CDR3 DNA reads as TGTGCCAGCAGGCCCTTTCTAGGGGAGATTTCACCCCTCCACTTT.